This TCR beta chain was captured by sequencing in a study of neurological immune-mediated disorders. Each TCR transcript was tagged with a 10-nucleotide random UMI during 5'RACE. One entry per CDR3 protein results from TCRdb running MiXCR on the 5' RACE reads. The table has about 120,000 distinct CDR3 sequences, more than 2.5% seen once; the top ten hold 1.3%. This CDR3 comprises 16 residues. The junction had 11 bases not matched to a gene; V was cut back by 8 bases and J by 4 bases. Germline V lookup: CDR1 MGHDK, CDR2 SYGVNS. Broader study findings: Phylogenetic grouping put 18 of 34 multiple sclerosis patients' repertoires into one related-CDR3 cluster, a possible signature. HTLV-1-associated myelopathy showed the most TCR clonal expansion; multiple sclerosis the least, below healthy controls.

Unsorted libraries were derived from 2 million PBMCs stored at -80 C. This clonotype was picked up many times. Its antigen is unidentified. The chain joins TRBV25-1 to TRBJ2-3; 11 bases agree with TRBD2. This TCR was recovered from a woman in her twenties or thirties with multiple sclerosis. Input material: PBMCs. CDR3 coding DNA: TGTGCCAGCTCGACTAGCGGGGCTGTGGGGTCAGATACGCAGTATTTT. Residues: CASSTSGAVGSDTQYF.